The T cell receptor (beta chain) described here comes from a study of cytomegalovirus exposure and HLA in healthy donors. Primers for the PCR totalled 60 Vbeta and 13 Jbeta. Clones were sequenced by immunoSEQ multiplex PCR, and TCRdb holds only the in-frame ones, with some missing. The sample table includes 100,000 to 150,000 clones. Points from the study as a whole: Earlier analysis found most TCR beta V segments productive about 90% or about 30% of the time.

To note about this clone: Its antigen is unknown.

V lost 3 bases, J lost 8 bases, and 5 bases stayed unmatched. In germline, CDR1 is SGDLS, CDR2 YYNGEE. The length of the CDR3 is 13 residues. The sample taken for sequencing was PBMCs. This receptor was obtained from a man aged 18 to 30 in good health and CMV-seronegative. V is TRBV9 and J is TRBJ1-5; TRBD1 agrees at 7 bases. The CDR3 reads CASSAQGREPQHF. CDR3 DNA: TGTGCCAGCAGCGCACAGGGGCGGGAGCCCCAGCATTTT.